This is a list of T cell receptor beta chains from one sample in a study of blood T cell repertoires in COVID-19. Profiling relied on immunoSEQ multiplex PCR, and the TCRdb table lists in-frame clones only, not all of them. The profile shows 15,000 or so clones, around 90% of them singletons. The sequenced sample was peripheral blood. These receptors all stem from a human donor in a cohort sampled during active COVID-19. Each CDR3 is given with its conserved first and last residue. D genes are given only for firm matches. Some rows mark clone size as missing; the rest say once, few, many or name a class of expanded clone.

cdr3_length,clone_size,v_call,j_call,d_call,cdr3_aa,cdr3_nt
13,NA,TRBV24-1,TRBJ1-2,NA,CATSDHGQRGYTF,TGTGCCACCAGTGACCACGGACAGCGGGGCTACACCTTC
15,NA,TRBV7-2,TRBJ2-1,TRBD2,CASSQAGSPYNEQFF,TGTGCCAGCAGTCAAGCGGGGTCCCCCTACAATGAGCAGTTCTTC
16,NA,TRBV7-2,TRBJ2-3,TRBD1,CASSLAGTGVADTQYF,TGTGCCAGCAGCTTAGCTGGGACAGGGGTAGCAGATACGCAGTATTTT
14,NA,TRBV9,TRBJ1-2,NA,CASSGYRDGDGYTF,TGTGCCAGCAGCGGGTACAGGGATGGGGATGGCTACACCTTC
16,NA,TRBV11-3,TRBJ2-1,TRBD1,CASSASEGAAYNEQFF,TGTGCCAGCAGCGCCTCCGAGGGGGCCGCCTACAATGAGCAGTTCTTC
13,NA,TRBV6-5,TRBJ1-2,NA,CASRYTSVAGYTF,TGTGCCAGCAGGTACACCTCAGTAGCTGGCTACACCTTC
14,NA,TRBV19,TRBJ2-7,TRBD1,CASSMPGTVLEQYF,TGTGCCAGTAGTATGCCCGGGACAGTCCTCGAGCAGTACTTC
13,NA,TRBV13,TRBJ2-7,NA,CASSLGQFYEQYF,TGTGCCAGCAGCTTAGGCCAGTTCTACGAGCAGTACTTC
15,NA,TRBV5-4,TRBJ1-1,TRBD1,CASSWGRDRITEAFF,TGTGCCAGCAGCTGGGGCCGGGACAGGATCACTGAAGCTTTCTTT
14,NA,TRBV5-1,TRBJ1-2,NA,CASSLGPGERGYTF,TGCGCCAGCAGCTTGGGTCCAGGGGAACGTGGCTACACCTTC
17,once,TRBV19,TRBJ2-7,TRBD2,CASSDRVASGNPYEQYF,TGTGCCAGTAGTGATCGGGTGGCTAGCGGGAATCCCTACGAGCAGTACTTC
15,NA,TRBV11-3,TRBJ2-7,TRBD2,CASSPTSASSYEQYF,TGTGCCAGCAGCCCGACTAGCGCTAGCTCCTACGAGCAGTACTTC
12,NA,TRBV6-2/TRBV6-3,TRBJ1-1,TRBD1,CASSPGTVEAFF,TGTGCCAGCAGTCCGGGGACAGTTGAAGCTTTCTTT
16,once,TRBV2,TRBJ2-3,TRBD2,CAQSFGLAGNTDTQYF,TGTGCCCAATCATTTGGGCTAGCGGGGAACACAGATACGCAGTATTTT
13,once,TRBV11-2,TRBJ2-4,NA,CASSLTGAGVQYF,TGTGCCAGCAGTCTGACTGGCGCCGGGGTTCAGTACTTC
16,NA,TRBV9,TRBJ1-3,NA,CASSVAGSRTGNTIYF,TGTGCCAGCAGCGTTGCAGGGTCGAGGACGGGAAACACCATATATTTT
13,NA,TRBV29-1,TRBJ2-5,TRBD1,CSVAQGVGETQYF,TGCAGCGTTGCACAGGGGGTGGGGGAGACCCAGTACTTC
14,NA,TRBV7-2,TRBJ2-3,NA,CASSLTTSTDTQYF,TGTGCCAGCAGCTTAACGACTAGCACAGATACGCAGTATTTT
15,NA,TRBV5-1,TRBJ2-5,NA,CASSLIEVGQETQYF,TGCGCCAGCAGCTTGATAGAGGTGGGCCAAGAGACCCAGTACTTC
13,NA,TRBV10-3,TRBJ1-2,TRBD1,CAISGDSAHGYTF,TGTGCCATCAGTGGGGACAGTGCCCATGGCTACACCTTC
15,NA,TRBV14,TRBJ2-7,NA,CASSHFSTAIYEQYF,TGTGCCAGCAGCCATTTTAGTACAGCCATCTACGAGCAGTACTTC
14,NA,TRBV5-1,TRBJ1-1,TRBD1,CASHTGQGNTEAFF,TGCGCCAGCCATACCGGACAGGGCAACACTGAAGCTTTCTTT
11,NA,TRBV9,TRBJ1-1,NA,CASSLQTEAFF,TGTGCCAGCAGCTTACAGACTGAAGCTTTCTTT
18,NA,TRBV7-9,TRBJ1-5,TRBD1,CASSSTNPGTADNQPQHF,TGTGCCAGCAGCTCAACAAACCCCGGGACAGCTGATAATCAGCCCCAGCATTTT
13,NA,TRBV6-2/TRBV6-3,TRBJ1-2,NA,CASSPGQFYGYTF,TGTGCCAGCAGCCCGGGACAATTCTATGGCTACACCTTC
15,NA,TRBV5-1,TRBJ2-2,TRBD2,CASSLALAGTGELFF,TGCGCCAGCAGCTTGGCCCTAGCGGGGACCGGGGAGCTGTTTTTT
13,NA,TRBV29-1,TRBJ2-3,TRBD2,CSVGAGALNTQYF,TGCAGCGTTGGAGCGGGAGCCCTCAATACGCAGTATTTT
16,NA,TRBV6-2/TRBV6-3,TRBJ2-1,TRBD2,CASSPYERGLRNEQFF,TGTGCCAGCAGCCCCTACGAGCGGGGCCTAAGGAATGAGCAGTTCTTC
21,NA,TRBV4-1,TRBJ2-5,TRBD1,CASSQAPGQVMHYFQAETQYF,TGCGCCAGCAGCCAGGCACCGGGACAGGTGATGCACTACTTCCAAGCGGAGACCCAGTACTTC
14,NA,TRBV4-1,TRBJ2-7,TRBD2,CASSQAGGPFEQYF,TGCGCCAGCAGCCAAGCGGGGGGGCCTTTCGAGCAGTACTTC
13,NA,TRBV7-3,TRBJ1-1,NA,CASSLRENTEAFF,TGTGCCAGCAGCTTAAGAGAGAACACTGAAGCTTTCTTT
14,NA,TRBV18,TRBJ2-3,NA,CASSPVYATDTQYF,TGTGCCAGCTCACCGGTCTACGCCACAGATACGCAGTATTTT
17,NA,TRBV7-9,TRBJ2-3,TRBD2,CASSLMGAGGSTDTQYF,TGTGCCAGCAGCTTGATGGGAGCGGGAGGTAGCACAGATACGCAGTATTTT
16,NA,TRBV6-2/TRBV6-3,TRBJ2-7,NA,CASSYSARQSSYEQYF,TGTGCCAGCAGTTACTCGGCTAGGCAGAGCTCCTACGAGCAGTACTTC
14,NA,TRBV4-3,TRBJ2-7,TRBD2,CASSDSGRTYEQYF,TGCGCCAGCAGCGACAGCGGGAGGACCTACGAGCAGTACTTC
18,NA,TRBV7-2,TRBJ2-3,TRBD2,CASSLDRSGGTYTDTQYF,TGTGCCAGCAGCTTAGATCGGAGCGGGGGAACGTACACAGATACGCAGTATTTT
14,NA,TRBV19,TRBJ1-1,TRBD1,CASSPGTGNTEAFF,TGTGCCAGTAGCCCCGGGACAGGGAACACTGAAGCTTTCTTT
12,NA,TRBV6-5,TRBJ2-7,NA,CASRDTFYEQYF,TGTGCCAGCCGGGACACTTTCTACGAGCAGTACTTC
16,NA,TRBV27,TRBJ2-7,NA,CASSDATGEGSYEQYF,TGTGCCAGCAGCGACGCGACAGGGGAGGGCTCCTACGAGCAGTACTTC
13,NA,TRBV2,TRBJ2-7,TRBD1,CASSDDRATEQYF,TGTGCCAGCAGCGATGACAGGGCCACCGAGCAGTACTTC
17,NA,TRBV9,TRBJ2-3,TRBD2,CASSLLPGGANTDTQYF,TGTGCCAGCAGCTTACTCCCCGGGGGGGCGAACACAGATACGCAGTATTTT
13,NA,TRBV2,TRBJ1-5,NA,CASRITGTQPQHF,TGTGCCAGCAGGATTACAGGGACTCAGCCCCAGCATTTT
15,NA,TRBV27,TRBJ2-1,NA,CASSLTLAAYNEQFF,TGTGCCAGCAGTTTAACACTAGCTGCCTACAATGAGCAGTTCTTC
14,NA,TRBV13,TRBJ2-7,NA,CASSLGNRRYEQYF,TGTGCCAGCAGCTTAGGAAACAGACGTTACGAGCAGTACTTC
15,NA,TRBV7-9,TRBJ2-7,TRBD2,CASSFWGLGSYEQYF,TGTGCCAGCAGCTTTTGGGGACTAGGCTCCTACGAGCAGTACTTC
15,NA,TRBV6-1,TRBJ2-7,TRBD2,CASSDLGTSGYEQYF,TGTGCCAGCAGTGATCTTGGGACTAGCGGTTACGAGCAGTACTTC
15,NA,TRBV12-5,TRBJ2-7,TRBD2,CASSPQGLGDYEQYF,TGTGCTAGTAGCCCCCAGGGACTAGGGGACTACGAGCAGTACTTC
13,once,TRBV4-1,TRBJ2-7,NA,CASSQVPGYEQYF,TGCGCCAGCAGCCAAGTTCCAGGATACGAGCAGTACTTC